Reported below is one T cell receptor (beta chain). The data originate from a study of control samples from healthy donors and cancer patients. Sequencing was performed with immunoSEQ multiplex PCR; in TCRdb, only in-frame clones are kept and a portion is missing. The table shows fewer than 65,000 clones, with roughly 89% occurring only once. CDR3 length: 20 amino acids. Germline loops: CDR1 MDHEN, CDR2 SYDVKM. J gave up 0 bases and V 5 bases, and 20 bases lay outside the gene matches. The sample consisted of PBMCs. V usage is TRBV28 and J usage is TRBJ2-7, with 9 bases aligning to TRBD2. The sequence was collected from a man between 40 and 49 years old with colorectal cancer. CDR3 sequence: CASSRGGGPLISGSSYEQYF. The CDR3 DNA reads TGTGCCAGCAGTCGCGGGGGGGGTCCCTTGATAAGCGGTAGCTCCTACGAGCAGTACTTC.